This T cell receptor (beta chain) was sequenced for a study of beta chain features in type 1 diabetes listed by TCRdb under 2018. About the study as a whole: No differences in mean age, gender distribution, total cell number or subset yield were found between patients and healthy donors. A total of some 110 million sorted cells were examined across all samples, and a strong correlation was observed between cell number per subset and RNA yield. In the study, recently diagnosed type 1 diabetes patients and matched healthy donors were compared on the TCRB repertoires of their sorted circulating CD4+ T cell subsets. Whereas all 30 or so donors provided naive and central memory subsets, regulatory and stem cell-like memory subsets were isolated from just 8 patients and about 8 healthy donors. The full study reports these points: A moderate but significant shortening of TCRB CDR3 length was observed in type 1 diabetes patients in all four CD4+ subsets. PCR might favor shorter templates, but patient and control samples were amplified and corrected together, so any skew would affect both groups equally. Naive, central memory and regulatory TCRB repertoires appeared to be more alike among patients than among healthy donors. Because small numbers of individuals were included in the HLA sub-analyses, any influence of HLA type on TCRB rearrangement was left unresolved. Patients with type 1 diabetes made fewer insertions and deleted more nucleotides at VDJ recombination sites, implying thymic rearrangement abnormalities. Because cDNA was sequenced instead of genomic DNA, activated cells with high expression could be over-represented, although the groups did not differ in activation or CD3 levels.

A single peripheral blood draw of approximately 110 mL on average was collected from each donor into heparinised tubes. A BD FACSAria II was used to sort naive, central memory, regulatory and stem cell-like memory CD4+ T cells with a panel that included CD45RO, CCR7, CD25, CD127, CD95 and CD27. All sorted populations exceeded 95% purity. PBMCs were separated immediately by Lymphoprep density gradient centrifugation and were stained directly, without being cultured. So that batch effects would be minimized, each experiment stained and sorted samples in pairs, pairing one healthy donor with one patient. For this clone: Its antigen target is currently unknown. Base qualities are not recorded, but no much larger clone differs from it by a single base.

V ends up 4 bases short and J 2 bases short, with an unmatched junction base count of 8. From its cysteine to its phenylalanine, the CDR3 spans 15 amino acids. Of the read, only the CDR3 DNA is kept; its 45 bases are in frame from base 1. The germline V gene yields SGHDT for CDR1 and YYEEEE for CDR2. The entire isolated RNA was reverse transcribed using the High Capacity cDNA Reverse Transcription Kit, and thus expressed TCRB transcripts were sequenced. Naive, central memory and regulatory T cell samples underwent deep immunoSEQ sequencing, averaging about 3.5 million total reads per sample. Sorted cells were lysed in RLT buffer and RNA was extracted with DNase-treated RNeasy Micro or Mini kits, depending on cell number. Each cell subset was processed on its own to prevent cross-contamination, while patient and healthy donor samples were processed together. Using the immunoSEQ multiplex PCR, TCRB sequences were amplified from cDNA into 87-bp fragments spanning the CDR3 region. The amplicons were sequenced using the Illumina HiSeq platform. Processing in the source paper ran as follows. Synthetic template baselines were used to correct PCR bias computationally, reads within Hamming distance 2 were collapsed, and singletons that could not be merged were discarded. By aligning reads against IMGT, V, D and J genes, CDR3 length, and insertions or deletions at six rearrangement sites were assigned. Clonotype counts were normalized to sorted cell number within each subset before computing true diversity and Gini coefficients with the tcR R package. The overlap coefficient, calculated on TCRB nucleotide sequences, was used to quantify repertoire sharing. Out-of-frame TCRB sequences from naive cells were analyzed to stand in for the pre-selection repertoire. The table comes from immuneACCESS by way of TCRdb, which keeps in-frame sequences with V and J called. Part of the clones is missing from these tables; in studies checked, under half for an unresolved V gene and the rest for unknown reasons. That table supplies the V and J calls and clone size; D and trimming were determined from the DNA. This sample lists over 600,000 clones; roughly an eighth were detected once. Approximately 0.11% of the sample comes from the top ten.

This receptor was obtained from a man younger than 40 with type 1 diabetes. Sequencing input: naive CD4+ T cells from blood. Read against the paper, the sample's cell subset or site label means: true naive CD4+ T cells. The chain is assembled from TRBV5-6 and TRBJ2-5, with 7 junctional bases fitting TRBD1. The CDR3 protein: CASSPQDREQETQYF. The DNA sequence is given as TGTGCCAGCAGCCCGCAAGACAGGGAACAAGAGACCCAGTACTTC.